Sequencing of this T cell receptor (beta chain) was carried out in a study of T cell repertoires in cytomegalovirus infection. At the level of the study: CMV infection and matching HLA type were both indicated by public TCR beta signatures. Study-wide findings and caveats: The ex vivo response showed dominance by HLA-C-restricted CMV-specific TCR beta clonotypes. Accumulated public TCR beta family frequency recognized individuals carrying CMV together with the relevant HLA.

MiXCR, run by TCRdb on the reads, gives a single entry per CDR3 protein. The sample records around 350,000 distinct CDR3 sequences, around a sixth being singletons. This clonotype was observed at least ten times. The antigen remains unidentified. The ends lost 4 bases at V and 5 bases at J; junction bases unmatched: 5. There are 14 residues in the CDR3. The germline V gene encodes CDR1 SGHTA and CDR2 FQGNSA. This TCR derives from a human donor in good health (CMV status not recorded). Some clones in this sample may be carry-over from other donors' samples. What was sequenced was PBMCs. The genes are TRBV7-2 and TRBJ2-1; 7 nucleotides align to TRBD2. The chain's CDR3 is CASSWARGNNEQFF. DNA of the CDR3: TGTGCCAGCAGCTGGGCGCGGGGGAACAATGAGCAGTTCTTC.